This T cell receptor (beta chain) was obtained from a study of OX40 agonist ivuxolimab in advanced cancers. Overall study findings and caveats: On average, CD8+ T cells had more expanded clones than CD4+.

Sequencing was performed with immunoSEQ multiplex PCR; in TCRdb, only in-frame clones are kept and a portion is missing. The sample holds some 58,000 clones; about 90% are singletons and the top ten take around 2%. This clone came up once. Its target is unknown. CDR3 length equals 15 residues. CDR1 SNHLY and CDR2 FYNNEI come from the germline V gene. V was clipped by 8 bases and J by 3 bases; unmatched bases: 5. This receptor was identified in an adult with an advanced solid tumor such as melanoma, head and neck, liver or kidney cancer. The sequencing here drew on CD4+ or CD8+ T cells sorted from blood, taken in a trial of the OX40 agonist ivuxolimab. The gene calls are TRBV2 and TRBJ1-6, with TRBD1 matching over 9 bases. The CDR3 DNA sequence: TGTGCCAGCGGCCCGGGACAGGGCTATAATTCACCCCTCCACTTT. It specifies CASGPGQGYNSPLHF.